This entry is about one T cell receptor (beta chain). Its target is not known. The data belong to a study of yellow fever vaccine responses in identical twins. CDR3 length equals 14 residues. V was pared by 2 bases and J by 4 bases, with 10 bases between. Germline assignment: CDR1 MGHRA and CDR2 YSYEKL. TCRdb re-called the RT-PCR reads with MiXCR, one entry per CDR3 protein. The table includes a few thousand distinct CDR3 sequences, about three quarters detected once. Study-level results: After vaccination, twins' T cell response reportedly seemed partly convergent, partly personalized.

The gene calls are TRBV4-1 and TRBJ2-3; D not resolved. The clonotype originates from a woman younger than 35 who received the yellow fever vaccine. Sequenced here: T cells from blood (PBMCs), unsorted or a sorted subset (not recorded which), sampled before or after yellow fever vaccination (not recorded which). The CDR3 DNA follows: TGCGCCAGCAGCCAATTAGGGCGACCAGATACGCAGTATTTT. It encodes CASSQLGRPDTQYF.